This T cell receptor beta chain is from a study of T cells in Graves' hyperthyroidism and ophthalmopathy. For the study at large: Before any treatment, at initial diagnosis, peripheral blood was collected.

Diagnosis relied on clinical symptoms, serum thyroxine and TRAb, thyroid ultrasound and orbital computed tomography. The PBMCs were taken from over 9.5 ml of fresh peripheral blood. What was amplified from RNA transcripts were TCR beta CDR3 regions. The TCR CDR3 was amplified in a first-round RT-PCR using the HTBI primer set. TCRdb re-called the multiplex PCR reads with MiXCR, one entry per CDR3 protein. The sample records about 380,000 distinct CDR3 sequences, roughly 13% being singletons. This clonotype was counted many times. Antigen: not known. General study findings and limits: Model predictions of ophthalmopathy came a median 6.5 months before onset.

This CDR3 comprises 14 residues. Germline CDR1 is MDHEN and CDR2 is SYDVKM. V dropped 3 bases and J dropped 9; count of bases not matched to a gene: 3. The sequencing sample was made of blood. The V call is TRBV28, the J call TRBJ2-1; 12 bases line up with TRBD2. The source is a woman aged 55-75 years with Graves' hyperthyroidism. CDR3 loop: CASSFLAGGFEQFF. In DNA form, the CDR3 reads TGTGCCAGCAGTTTCCTAGCGGGAGGGTTTGAGCAGTTCTTC.